Below, 30 T cell receptor beta chains from the same sample are listed, as sequenced in a study of control samples from healthy donors and cancer patients. The table came from immunoSEQ multiplex PCR; TCRdb's copy has only in-frame clones and leaves some out. The data contain 20,000 to 25,000 clones, roughly 84% of them singletons. Sequencing was performed on PBMCs. These receptors originate from a man in his 60s with head and neck cancer.

The J gene is TRBJ2-2, the V gene TRBV28; 11 bases agree with TRBD2. In germline, CDR1 is MDHEN, CDR2 SYDVKM. This CDR3 is 17 amino acids long. V was clipped by 1 base and J by 6 bases; unmatched bases: 7. CDR3 in DNA: TGTGCCAGCAGTTTATTTCCTAGCGGGAGGTTTTCCGGGGAGCTGTTTTTT. Its protein product is CASSLFPSGRFSGELFF.

The rearrangement links TRBV27 to TRBJ1-1; unclear D gene. Between the trimmed V and J ends, which lost 1 base and 2 bases, there was a span of 11 bases. The CDR3 is 15 amino acids. Germline CDR1 is MNHEY and CDR2 is SMNVEV (reference sequence). In DNA, the CDR3 is TGTGCCAGCAGTTTATTCAGGATTCGAAACACTGAAGCTTTCTTT. Encoded protein: CASSLFRIRNTEAFF.

This clone appeared a few times. V is TRBV5-4 and J is TRBJ2-7; 8 nucleotides align to TRBD1. Germline CDR1 and CDR2: SGHNT and YYREEE (reference sequence). This CDR3 region has 15 residues. The J segment lost 6 bases and the V segment lost 0 bases, leaving 8 bases of the junction unmatched. The CDR3 DNA reads TGTGCCAGCAGCTTGGAGGCAGGGGGCCGTGGCGAGCAGTACTTC. Translating gives CASSLEAGGRGEQYF. The variable domain in full, completed from reference TRBV5-4 and TRBJ2-7, reads ETGVTQSPTHLIKTRGQQVTLRCSSQSGHNTVSWYQQALGQGPQFIFQYYREEENGRGNFPPRFSGLQFPNYSSELNVNALELDDSALYLCASSLEAGGRGEQYFGPGTRLTVT.

The V and J genes are TRBV11-3 and TRBJ2-5, with D perhaps matching TRBD1 or TRBD2 (5 bases each). V was clipped by 5 bases and J by 1 base, with 11 bases between them. Germline-derived CDR1 and CDR2 are SGHNT and YENEEA. The CDR3 spans 14 residues. CDR3 coding DNA: TGTGCCAGCAGCCACCGGGACGGCCAAGAGACCCAGTACTTC. Protein sequence: CASSHRDGQETQYF. The entire variable domain, with the rest obtained from reference TRBV11-3 and TRBJ2-5, is as follows: EAGVVQSPRYKIIEKKQPVAFWCNPISGHNTLYWYLQNLGQGPELLIRYENEEAVDDSQLPKDRFSAERLKGVDSTLKIQPAELGDSAVYLCASSHRDGQETQYFGPGTRLLVL.

This chain joins TRBV5-1 and TRBJ2-3, with D possibly TRBD2 on 7 matching bases. CDR1 SGHRS and CDR2 YFSETQ come from the germline V gene. This CDR3 has 17 residues. The ends were cut back, 5 bases at V and 0 bases at J, with 19 bases in the middle. CDR3 sequence: CASRLGRGTGSTDTQYF. DNA of the CDR3: TGCGCCAGCAGGCTGGGGAGGGGGACTGGCAGCACAGATACGCAGTATTTT.

As DNA, the CDR3 is TGTGCCAGCAGCCTAGGACTAGCGGGAATACAAGAGACCCAGTACTTC. Translated, it gives CASSLGLAGIQETQYF. This rearrangement joins TRBV7-9 to TRBJ2-5, with TRBD2 matching 12 bases. There are 16 residues in the CDR3. V lost 5 bases to trimming and J lost 2 bases; unmatched junction nucleotides: 6. Per germline, CDR1 SEHNR and CDR2 FQNEAQ (reference sequence). Variable domain in full (rest from reference TRBV7-9 and TRBJ2-5): DTGVSQNPRHKITKRGQNVTFRCDPISEHNRLYWYRQTLGQGPEFLTYFQNEAQLEKSRLLSDRFSAERPKGSFSTLEIQRTEQGDSAMYLCASSLGLAGIQETQYFGPGTRLLVL.

The chain joins TRBV7-9 to TRBJ2-3; D possibly corresponds to TRBD2 (6 bases). The CDR3 consists of 15 residues. CDR1 and CDR2 from the germline V gene are SEHNR and FQNEAQ (reference sequence). V shed 5 bases and J shed 0 bases, with 12 bases lying between them. The CDR3 protein is CASSPPGLSTDTQYF. CDR3 DNA: TGTGCCAGCAGCCCACCGGGACTCAGCACAGATACGCAGTATTTT.

The genes are TRBV27 and TRBJ1-1; D call uncertain. This CDR3 has 16 amino acids. Germline V gene data show CDR1 as MNHEY and CDR2 as SMNVEV (reference sequence). The ends were cut back, 5 bases at V and 1 base at J, with 17 bases in the middle. Here the CDR3 DNA reads TGTGCCAGCAGTCCTTATATGCCCAGTTGGAACACTGAAGCTTTCTTT. Translated, it gives CASSPYMPSWNTEAFF.

The rearrangement links TRBV7-2 to TRBJ2-7; TRBD1 is a possible D gene (6 bases). V lost 8 bases to trimming and J lost 2 bases, with 19 bases between them. CDR3 length: 15 amino acids. Per germline, CDR1 SGHTA and CDR2 FQGNSA. CDR3 amino acids: CASGSDRFKTYEQYF. For the CDR3, the DNA is TGTGCCAGCGGCTCTGACAGGTTCAAAACCTACGAGCAGTACTTC. Full variable domain (outside the CDR3, taken from reference TRBV7-2 and TRBJ2-7): GAGVSQSPSNKVTEKGKDVELRCDPISGHTALYWYRQSLGQGLEFLIYFQGNSAPDKSGLPSDRFSAERTGGSVSTLTIQRTQQEDSAVYLCASGSDRFKTYEQYFGPGTRLTVT.

This clone appeared a few times. Within the sample, other DNA sequences also encode this same CDR3. The V call is TRBV6-5, the J call TRBJ1-5, with a tentative D call TRBD1 (5 bases). V was shortened by 7 bases and J by 1 base, with 11 bases between the two germline ends. CDR1 and CDR2 (germline): MNHEY, SVGAGI. CDR3 size: 14 residues. The CDR3 DNA sequence: TGTGCCAGCACAAGAGGGGACAGCAATCAGCCCCAGCATTTT. This gives the protein CASTRGDSNQPQHF.

The chain uses TRBV19 and TRBJ1-5; the D gene is possibly TRBD1 (5 bases). CDR3 length: 13 residues. Trimming removed 3 bases at V and 4 bases at J, with 7 bases between. Germline V gene data show CDR1 as LNHDA and CDR2 as SQIVND (reference sequence). As DNA, the CDR3 is TGTGCCAGTAGTATGGGGGGGAATCAGCCCCAGCATTTT. Amino acids: CASSMGGNQPQHF. The full variable domain, rest sourced from reference TRBV19 and TRBJ1-5, is DGGITQSPKYLFRKEGQNVTLSCEQNLNHDAMYWYRQDPGQGLRLIYYSQIVNDFQKGDIAEGYSVSREKKESFPLTVTSAQKNPTAFYLCASSMGGNQPQHFGDGTRLSIL.

V and J are TRBV7-9 and TRBJ2-1, with 8 bases identical to TRBD2. The J segment lost 6 bases and the V segment lost 5 bases, leaving 12 bases of the junction unmatched. CDR1 is SEHNR and CDR2 is FQNEAQ in the germline V gene (reference sequence). The CDR3 loop spans 16 amino acids. Here the CDR3 reads CASSAPPGRAVNEQFF. CDR3 bases: TGTGCCAGCAGCGCACCTCCCGGGAGGGCGGTCAATGAGCAGTTCTTC.

The chain employs TRBV5-1 and TRBJ2-7, with 12 bases identical to TRBD2. The length of the CDR3 is 16 residues. V gave up 4 bases and J gave up 1 base; unmatched junction bases: 6. Germline V gene data show CDR1 as SGHRS and CDR2 as YFSETQ. CDR3 bases: TGCGCCAGCAGCCCGCTAGCGGGAGGGATTTCCTACGAGCAGTACTTC. It yields the protein CASSPLAGGISYEQYF.

The chain couples TRBV6-4 to TRBJ2-3; 8 bases are a match to TRBD1. The J segment lost 0 bases and the V segment lost 8 bases, leaving 10 bases of the junction unmatched. The CDR3 spans 16 residues. The germline CDR1 and CDR2 sequences are MRHNA and SNTAGT. The CDR3 spells CASSKEGQGSTDTQYF. The DNA of the CDR3 is TGTGCCAGCTCTAAAGAAGGACAGGGAAGCACAGATACGCAGTATTTT.

This clone occurred once. The chain is built from TRBV3-1 (or the pseudogene TRBV3-2) and TRBJ1-1; 12 nucleotides agree with TRBD1. The CDR3 has 18 amino acids. Per the germline V gene, CDR1 is LGHDT and CDR2 is YNNKEL (reference sequence). Unmatched junction bases numbered 13, after V lost 4 bases and J lost 4 bases. The CDR3 sequence is CASSPDRDRGRGSTEAFF. DNA for the CDR3: TGTGCCAGCAGCCCAGATCGGGACAGGGGGCGAGGGAGCACTGAAGCTTTCTTT.

By frequency in the sample, this clone is medium-sized. The J gene is TRBJ1-5, the V gene TRBV7-2; TRBD1 is a possible D gene (5 bases). V lost 2 bases and J 3 bases, leaving 17 bases between the germline ends. CDR1 is SGHTA and CDR2 is FQGNSA in the germline V gene. The CDR3 consists of 17 residues. The DNA for the CDR3 is TGTGCCAGCAGCTTATACCCCAGGGTGGAGGCCAATCAGCCCCAGCATTTT. Translated, it gives CASSLYPRVEANQPQHF.

This clone appeared a few times. This chain uses TRBV19 with TRBJ1-5; TRBD1 matches 7 bases. The trim removed 5 bases at V and 3 bases at J, leaving 4 bases unmatched. The CDR3 is 14 amino acids. CDR1 LNHDA and CDR2 SQIVND come from the germline V gene (reference sequence). CDR3 coding DNA: TGTGCCAGTAGTTTAGGGGGCCTCAATCAGCCCCAGCATTTT. Amino acid sequence: CASSLGGLNQPQHF.

The V gene is TRBV7-2, the J gene TRBJ2-7; the D call may be TRBD1 or TRBD2 (7 bases each). CDR3 length: 16 residues. Trimming removed 3 bases at V and 0 bases at J, with 15 bases between. The germline gives CDR1 SGHTA, CDR2 FQGNSA. The CDR3 DNA reads TGTGCCAGCAGCTTGTTACAGGGGAGGGGCTCCTACGAGCAGTACTTC. The encoded protein is CASSLLQGRGSYEQYF.

The gene calls are TRBV18 and TRBJ1-1; 7 bases fit TRBD1. The CDR3 has 16 amino acids. CDR1 is KGHSH and CDR2 is LQKENI in the germline V gene. V lost 6 bases, J lost 6 bases, and 16 bases stayed unmatched. The CDR3 loop reads CASSPVTGPRSAEAFF. The CDR3 DNA reads TGTGCCAGCTCGCCGGTGACAGGGCCCCGGTCGGCTGAAGCTTTCTTT. Variable domain in full (rest from reference TRBV18 and TRBJ1-1): NAGVMQNPRHLVRRRGQEARLRCSPMKGHSHVYWYRQLPEEGLKFMVYLQKENIIDESGMPKERFSAEFPKEGPSILRIQQVVRGDSAAYFCASSPVTGPRSAEAFFGQGTRLTVV.

DNA of the CDR3: TGTGCTAGTGGTTTGGGGCTTAGCGGGGGGTACCAAGAGACCCAGTACTTC. Translating gives CASGLGLSGGYQETQYF. J is TRBJ2-5 and V is TRBV12-5; 10 nucleotides align to TRBD2. CDR3 size: 17 residues. Per germline, CDR1 LGHNT and CDR2 FRNRAP. V lost 1 base and J lost 0; bases outside the gene matches: 5.

This chain connects TRBV10-1 to TRBJ1-2; tentatively, D is TRBD1 (6 bases). V dropped 11 bases and J dropped 8 bases, with 21 bases sitting between them. There are 13 residues in the CDR3. CDR1 and CDR2 from the germline V gene are WNHNN and SYGVQD (reference sequence). CDR3 DNA sequence: TGCGCCCGCCAGCAAGGGGGGGTCGGGGGCTACACCTTC. Protein sequence: CARQQGGVGGYTF.

V gene TRBV14 combines with J gene TRBJ2-1; tentatively, D is TRBD1 (6 bases). This CDR3 spans 14 amino acids. Trimming left V 4 bases short and J 4 bases short, with 11 bases between. Germline lookup yields CDR1 SGHDN and CDR2 FVKESK. For the CDR3, the DNA is TGTGCCAGCAGCCTGACAGGAACATACAATGAGCAGTTCTTC. Translated, it gives CASSLTGTYNEQFF.

V usage is TRBV7-2 and J usage is TRBJ2-1, with TRBD2 as a possible D gene (6 bases). The V and J ends lost 1 base and 2 bases respectively, with 18 bases between them. Germline CDR1 and CDR2: SGHTA and FQGNSA. The CDR3 is 18 amino acids. The CDR3 DNA follows: TGTGCCAGCAGCTTAGGCGTCGGGGCGGGAAGTCCCTACAATGAGCAGTTCTTC. Its translation is CASSLGVGAGSPYNEQFF.

The genes are TRBV7-2 and TRBJ1-2; D unresolved. Germline V lookup: CDR1 SGHTA, CDR2 FQGNSA. Trimming stripped 2 bases from V and 5 bases from J, with 15 bases between. This CDR3 has 15 residues. The CDR3 nucleotides read TGTGCCAGCAGCTTACACGGTGGCCTAGAGTATGGCTACACCTTC. Protein product: CASSLHGGLEYGYTF.

V and J are TRBV18 and TRBJ2-3, with 11 bases aligning to TRBD2. The V gene's germline CDR1 is KGHSH and CDR2 LQKENI. This CDR3 is built from 15 residues. V trimming: 4 bases; J trimming: 5 bases; junction bases outside the gene matches: 5. CDR3 bases: TGTGCCAGCTCACTAAGGACTAGCGGGCAAGATACGCAGTATTTT. Amino acid sequence: CASSLRTSGQDTQYF.

This chain links TRBV7-9 with TRBJ2-7, with 8 bases identical to TRBD1. Germline values: CDR1 SEHNR, CDR2 FQNEAQ (reference sequence). Germline trimming cut 2 bases from V and 3 bases from J; bases unmatched to any gene: 3. The CDR3 has 14 residues. In DNA form, the CDR3 reads TGTGCCAGCAGCTTACTACAGGGGGTCTACGAGCAGTACTTC. This gives the protein CASSLLQGVYEQYF.

V and J are TRBV2 and TRBJ2-7, with D uncertain. Germline values: CDR1 SNHLY, CDR2 FYNNEI. The V gene lost 7 bases and the J gene lost 0 bases, with 10 bases spanning the gap. The CDR3 runs 13 residues. The CDR3, as DNA: TGTGCCAGCAATGACTTACTCTCCTACGAGCAGTACTTC. Translating it yields CASNDLLSYEQYF.

The chain links TRBV5-1 to TRBJ2-7; possibly TRBD2 for D (6 bases). The CDR3 length is 17 residues. With 0 bases removed from V and 2 bases from J, the gap between germline ends came to 18 bases. In germline, CDR1 is SGHRS, CDR2 YFSETQ. The CDR3 reads CASSLDSYSGFAYEQYF. The CDR3 nucleotides are TGCGCCAGCAGCTTGGATTCCTATAGCGGATTTGCCTACGAGCAGTACTTC.

This chain connects TRBV27 to TRBJ2-1; 8 bases line up with TRBD1. Unmatched junction bases numbered 8, after V lost 7 bases and J lost 6 bases. The CDR3 has 14 amino acids. Germline loops: CDR1 MNHEY, CDR2 SMNVEV (reference sequence). For the CDR3, the DNA is TGTGCCAGCACCAAAAGACAGGGGATCAATGAGCAGTTCTTC. Protein sequence: CASTKRQGINEQFF.

V usage is TRBV5-1 and J usage is TRBJ1-4, with 7 bases aligning to TRBD1. This CDR3 comprises 15 residues. With V trimmed by 1 base and J by 4 bases, 4 bases remained unmatched. Germline CDR1 and CDR2: SGHRS and YFSETQ. Here the CDR3 reads CASSLTSGGNEKLFF. The DNA for the CDR3 is TGCGCCAGCAGCTTGACCTCAGGGGGTAATGAAAAACTGTTTTTT.